The present T cell receptor beta chain was sequenced within a study of B cell selection in AIRE deficiency. The CDR3 length is 14 residues. Germline loops: CDR1 SGHNT, CDR2 YENEEA. Trimming stripped 5 bases from V and 6 bases from J, with 14 bases between. The regulatory T cell sort gate was CD4+CD25hiCD127low/negative. Method: immunoSEQ multiplex PCR; TCRdb's copy keeps in-frame clones and lacks some. The repertoire holds 11,000 to 15,000 clones, roughly 91% seen once, with around 1.1% in the top ten. General study points: CDR3s were shorter in shared Treg sequences, reflecting few non-templated nucleotide insertions.

This clone was detected once. Its antigen remains unknown. This TCR derives from a human donor with AIRE deficiency. Sequencing used Tregs sorted from PBMCs. The chain carries TRBV11-3 and TRBJ2-1; D is perhaps TRBD2 (5 bases). The CDR3 DNA reads as TGTGCCAGCAGCCCCCGTGCGGGCCTCAATGAGCAGTTCTTC. Residues: CASSPRAGLNEQFF.